These 28 T cell receptor beta chains originate from one sample sequenced in a study of T cells after yellow fever vaccination. TCRdb ran MiXCR on the 5' RACE reads and lists one entry per CDR3 protein. The table lists around 500,000 distinct CDR3 sequences, about a fifth of them singletons, with about 16% in the top ten. Sequences were derived from PBMCs, sampled 21 days after the first yellow fever vaccination. All receptors come from a man aged 18 to 35 who received the YFV17D yellow fever vaccine.

This clonotype was seen at least ten times. Here the CDR3 reads CASSFAASGTQYF. In nucleotides, the CDR3 is TGTGCCAGCAGTTTCGCAGCGTCGGGGACCCAGTACTTC. V usage is TRBV12-3 or TRBV12-4 and J usage is TRBJ2-5; D is ambiguous. The CDR3 covers 13 residues. Trimming stripped 3 bases from V and 7 bases from J, with 12 bases between.

This clonotype has a handful of counts. The rearrangement joins TRBV5-6 to TRBJ2-5; TRBD1 matches 11 bases. The CDR3 covers 14 residues. After removal of 2 bases from V and 5 bases from J, the junction contained 2 bases not matched to a gene. CDR1 and CDR2 from the germline V gene are SGHDT and YYEEEE. The DNA for the CDR3 is TGTGCCAGCAGCTTCAGGGACAGGGGGGAGACCCAGTACTTC. Protein product: CASSFRDRGETQYF.

This chain links TRBV9 with TRBJ2-2, with 13 bases matching TRBD2. CDR1 is SGDLS and CDR2 is YYNGEE in the germline V gene. J gave up 6 bases and V 2 bases, and 4 bases lay outside the gene matches. The CDR3 covers 16 residues. The CDR3 DNA reads TGTGCCAGCAGCGTTACTAGCGGGGGGGCAGCCGGGGAGCTGTTTTTT. Translating gives CASSVTSGGAAGELFF.

This clonotype was detected only a few times. The chain combines TRBV5-1 with TRBJ2-3; a possible D gene is TRBD2 (6 bases). The CDR3 spans 16 residues. Germline assignment: CDR1 SGHRS and CDR2 YFSETQ. V lost 0 bases and J 0 bases, leaving 11 bases between the germline ends. The DNA of the CDR3 is TGCGCCAGCAGCTTGGATAGCGGCCGAAGCACAGATACGCAGTATTTT. Translation gives CASSLDSGRSTDTQYF.

The V call is TRBV7-2, the J call TRBJ2-1, with D tentatively TRBD2 (5 bases). This CDR3 region has 14 residues. Trimming shortened V by 5 bases and J by 3 bases, and 11 bases separated the two germline ends. Germline V CDR1 and CDR2: SGHTA, FQGNSA. The CDR3 protein is CASSKERSYNEQFF. CDR3 coding DNA: TGTGCCAGCAGCAAGGAGCGGAGCTACAATGAGCAGTTCTTC.

This clonotype was counted between two and nine times. The V gene is TRBV20-1, the J gene TRBJ2-7, with D perhaps assigned TRBD1 or TRBD2 (6 bases each). Trimming shortened V by 7 bases and J by 7 bases, and 20 bases separated the two germline ends. The germline gives CDR1 DFQATT, CDR2 SNEGSKA (reference sequence). The CDR3 spans 13 residues. The CDR3 sequence: CSVGGPRRREQYF. The CDR3 nucleotides are TGCAGTGTTGGGGGGCCTCGAAGAAGGGAGCAGTACTTC.

V gene TRBV28 combines with J gene TRBJ1-1, with TRBD1 matching 8 bases. Germline V gene data show CDR1 as MDHEN and CDR2 as SYDVKM. This CDR3 region has 12 residues. The junction had 10 bases not matched to a gene; V was cut back by 6 bases and J by 13 bases. CDR3 nucleotides: TGTGCCAGCAGGAACCGGGACAGGAACGATTTCTTT. This gives the protein CASRNRDRNDFF.

The chain joins TRBV6-1 to TRBJ1-5; D is perhaps TRBD1 (5 bases). Deletions cut 5 bases from V and 2 bases from J, with 10 bases between. The CDR3 runs 14 residues. Germline V lookup: CDR1 MNHNS, CDR2 SASEGT. The CDR3 DNA follows: TGTGCCAGCAGTATTGGACACCGCAATCAGCCCCAGCATTTT. Translation: CASSIGHRNQPQHF.

Ten or more counts support this clonotype. This chain joins TRBV5-1 and TRBJ1-6; 10 nucleotides agree with TRBD1. The CDR3 consists of 15 residues. The V gene's germline CDR1 is SGHRS and CDR2 YFSETQ. The V segment lost 4 bases and the J segment 7 bases; nucleotides outside the gene matches: 5. The CDR3 bases are TGCGCCAGCAGCCTGACAGGGGGCGAGAATTCACCCCTCCACTTT. It translates to CASSLTGGENSPLHF.

The chain recombines TRBV12-3 or TRBV12-4 with TRBJ2-5; 7 nucleotides line up with TRBD2. The CDR3 is 15 residues long. The V segment lost 7 bases and the J segment 2 bases; nucleotides outside the gene matches: 10. The CDR3 nucleotides read TGTGCCAGCACGGGAGGCGGGACCATACAAGAGACCCAGTACTTC. Its translation is CASTGGGTIQETQYF.

V usage is TRBV15 and J usage is TRBJ2-1, with D possibly being TRBD1 (6 bases). Trimming removed 2 bases from V and 4 bases from J, with 15 bases in between. The CDR3 is made up of 16 amino acids. Germline V lookup: CDR1 LNHNV, CDR2 YYDKDF (reference sequence). The CDR3 DNA follows: TGTGCCACCAGCAGACTATCCGGGACAACTTACAATGAGCAGTTCTTC. Translation gives CATSRLSGTTYNEQFF.

This rearrangement joins TRBV6-5 to TRBJ2-5; no reliable D call. Per germline, CDR1 MNHEY and CDR2 SVGAGI. This CDR3 is 14 amino acids long. V was shortened by 1 base and J by 5 bases, with 11 bases between the two germline ends. In DNA form, the CDR3 reads TGTGCCAGCAGTTACTGGGGAACGGGTGAGACCCAGTACTTC. It codes for CASSYWGTGETQYF.

The V call is TRBV27, the J call TRBJ2-5, with a possible D match to TRBD2 (5 bases). The length of the CDR3 is 15 residues. Deletions cut 3 bases from V and 9 bases from J, with 20 bases between. In germline, CDR1 is MNHEY, CDR2 SMNVEV (reference sequence). The DNA of the CDR3 is TGTGCCAGCAGTTTCGCAGCCTCAGGACTGGGGTCCCAGTACTTC. It is translated as CASSFAASGLGSQYF.

This clonotype was detected only a few times. This chain connects TRBV5-1 to TRBJ1-1; D uncertain. The CDR3 is 15 residues long. V was shortened by 3 bases and J by 3 bases, with 15 bases between the two germline ends. CDR1 is SGHRS and CDR2 is YFSETQ in the germline V gene. As DNA, the CDR3 is TGCGCCAGCAGCTCGCGACCCCCACGGGACACTGAAGCTTTCTTT. It codes for CASSSRPPRDTEAFF. Supplemented by reference TRBV5-1 and TRBJ1-1, the full variable domain reads KAGVTQTPRYLIKTRGQQVTLSCSPISGHRSVSWYQQTPGQGLQFLFEYFSETQRNKGNFPGRFSGRQFSNSRSEMNVSTLELGDSALYLCASSSRPPRDTEAFFGQGTRLTVV.

The chain combines TRBV29-1 with TRBJ2-3; perhaps TRBD1 as D (6 bases). There are 13 residues in the CDR3. Germline values: CDR1 SQVTM, CDR2 ANQGSEA. V was clipped by 6 bases and J by 3 bases, with 13 bases between them. Here the CDR3 DNA reads TGCAGCGTCGGGGCAGGGGAGACAGATACGCAGTATTTT. Translated: CSVGAGETDTQYF.

This clonotype was counted between two and nine times. The genes are TRBV11-1 and TRBJ2-1; TRBD2 agrees at 12 bases. The germline V gene has CDR1 SGHAT and CDR2 FQDESV (reference sequence). The CDR3 runs to 19 residues. V gave up 2 bases and J gave up 5 bases; unmatched junction bases: 13. In DNA, the CDR3 is TGTGCCAGCAGCTTAAGCTTCGCTAGCGGGGGGGCAAGGCACAATGAGCAGTTCTTC. Encoded protein: CASSLSFASGGARHNEQFF.

This clonotype has just a few counts. The CDR3 nucleotides read TGCAGTGCCAACCGGGGGAGCCAAAACATTCAGTACTTC. Encoded protein: CSANRGSQNIQYF. V is TRBV20-1 and J is TRBJ2-4, with D possibly matching TRBD2 (6 bases). V gave up 6 bases and J gave up 5 bases, with 14 bases separating them. CDR1 and CDR2 from the germline V gene are DFQATT and SNEGSKA (reference sequence). This CDR3 region has 13 residues.

This chain links TRBV5-1 with TRBJ2-7; tentatively, D is TRBD1 (6 bases). CDR3 length: 15 amino acids. From germline, CDR1 is SGHRS and CDR2 YFSETQ. CDR3 sequence (DNA): TGCGCCGGCAGCTTGGGCGGACAGATTTCCTACGAGCAGTACGTC. Amino acid sequence: CAGSLGGQISYEQYV.

The gene calls are TRBV4-1 and TRBJ2-7; tentative D call: TRBD1 (7 bases). CDR1 and CDR2 from the germline V gene are MGHRA and YSYEKL. Trimming removed 1 base from V and 2 bases from J, with 12 bases in between. The length of the CDR3 is 15 residues. The CDR3 here is CASSQGGTATYEQYF. In DNA, the CDR3 is TGCGCCAGCAGCCAAGGCGGGACAGCCACCTACGAGCAGTACTTC.

The chain joins TRBV6-5 to TRBJ1-5; D gene uncertain. The CDR3 is made up of 13 amino acids. The V gene lost 4 bases and the J gene lost 5 bases, with 9 bases spanning the gap. Germline V gives CDR1 MNHEY, CDR2 SVGAGI. CDR3 DNA: TGTGCCAGCAGTTTCTCCCGGCATCAGCCCCAGCATTTT. Amino acid sequence: CASSFSRHQPQHF.

This clonotype has more than one count but fewer than ten. The gene calls are TRBV6-1 and TRBJ2-7; 10 bases are shared with TRBD2. The ends lost 2 bases at V and 1 base at J; junction bases unmatched: 2. Germline V gene data show CDR1 as MNHNS and CDR2 as SASEGT. The CDR3 is 15 residues long. The CDR3 bases are TGTGCCAGCAGTGAACTAGCGGGGGATTCCTACGAGCAGTACTTC. Translated: CASSELAGDSYEQYF.

The table lists this clonotype with a few counts. The V and J genes are TRBV6-2 or TRBV6-3 and TRBJ2-1; 9 nucleotides match TRBD1. The germline gives CDR1 MNHEY, CDR2 SVGEGT. This CDR3 is 15 amino acids long. V lost 6 bases to trimming and J lost 0 bases; unmatched junction nucleotides: 3. Here the CDR3 DNA reads TGTGCCAGCAGCACAGGGGGCCCCTCCTACAATGAGCAGTTCTTC. Its translation is CASSTGGPSYNEQFF.

This clonotype appeared a few times. This chain connects TRBV12-3 or TRBV12-4 to TRBJ2-7; 10 bases agree with TRBD2. The V segment lost 1 base and the J segment 7 bases; nucleotides outside the gene matches: 1. The CDR3 is made up of 13 amino acids. CDR3 in DNA: TGTGCCAGCAGTTTAGTACTAGCGGGGGAGCAGTACTTC. It yields the protein CASSLVLAGEQYF.

This chain connects TRBV6-6 to TRBJ2-2; the match to TRBD1 covers 7 bases. The CDR3 is 12 residues long. Germline CDR1 is MNHNY and CDR2 is SVGAGI (reference sequence). V dropped 6 bases and J dropped 5; count of bases not matched to a gene: 0. CDR3 protein: CASRTGTGELFF. Here the CDR3 DNA reads TGTGCCAGCAGGACAGGGACCGGGGAGCTGTTTTTT.

The rearrangement links TRBV6-1 to TRBJ2-5, with TRBD2 matching 7 bases. J was trimmed by 3 bases and V by 5 bases; bases with no gene match: 6. From germline, CDR1 is MNHNS and CDR2 SASEGT. This CDR3 has 14 amino acids. CDR3 amino acids: CASSPGLVKETQYF. The DNA for the CDR3 is TGTGCCAGCAGTCCTGGACTAGTCAAAGAGACCCAGTACTTC.

The chain is built from TRBV2 and TRBJ1-5; 7 bases are shared with TRBD1. Trimming removed 5 bases from V and 5 bases from J; junction bases left unmatched: 12. Germline CDR1 is SNHLY and CDR2 is FYNNEI. This CDR3 comprises 16 residues. The CDR3 here is CASSFRQGVWHQPQHF. The CDR3 nucleotides read TGTGCCAGCAGTTTTAGACAGGGAGTGTGGCATCAGCCCCAGCATTTT.

This clonotype was seen a few times. The chain carries TRBV24-1 and TRBJ2-1, with D tentatively TRBD2 (7 bases). CDR1 KGHDR and CDR2 SFDVKD come from the germline V gene. The V end lost 4 bases, the J end lost 5 bases, and 20 bases lay between the germline ends. The CDR3 has 17 amino acids. The CDR3 DNA follows: TGTGCCACCAGTGACCCGGTAGGGGGGGGCGACCACAATGAGCAGTTCTTC. Amino acid sequence: CATSDPVGGGDHNEQFF.

The chain recombines TRBV18 with TRBJ1-2; D call uncertain. This CDR3 comprises 17 residues. Trimming shortened V by 3 bases and J by 0 bases, and 17 bases separated the two germline ends. Germline V CDR1 and CDR2: KGHSH, LQKENI. The chain's CDR3 is CASSPYVLSGANYGYTF. DNA of the CDR3: TGTGCCAGCTCACCTTATGTATTAAGCGGAGCTAACTATGGCTACACCTTC.